A single sample is the source of the 25 T cell receptor beta chains below, sequenced in a study of technical replicates of blood from a few donors. The assay was immunoSEQ multiplex PCR, and TCRdb's table has in-frame clones only and misses some. The sample has about 100,000 clones; around 95% are singletons. Sequences were obtained from T cells isolated from PBMCs. The source of these receptors is a human donor in good health.

The V and J genes are TRBV10-1 and TRBJ1-3, with D tentatively TRBD1 (5 bases). The germline V and J ends were trimmed by 3 bases and 3 bases, with 9 bases remaining between them. The germline gives CDR1 WNHNN, CDR2 SYGVQD (reference sequence). This CDR3 has 14 amino acids. The CDR3 DNA sequence: TGCGCCAGCAGTGACCCGGGGGATGGAAACACCATATATTTT. Translating it yields CASSDPGDGNTIYF.

This rearrangement joins TRBV4-2 to TRBJ2-1; TRBD1 agrees at 7 bases. The CDR3 contains 16 residues. Germline CDR1 is LGHNA and CDR2 is YNFKEQ. J gave up 3 bases and V 0 bases, and 5 bases lay outside the gene matches. CDR3 residues: CASSQDPDRNYNEQFF. The CDR3 nucleotides read TGTGCCAGCAGCCAAGATCCGGACAGGAACTACAATGAGCAGTTCTTC.

This sequence joins TRBV6-1 and TRBJ2-1; 9 nucleotides align to TRBD2. The CDR3 totals 18 residues. Per the germline V gene, CDR1 is MNHNS and CDR2 is SASEGT. The trim removed 2 bases at V and 3 bases at J, leaving 11 bases unmatched. DNA for the CDR3: TGTGCCAGCAGTGAAATTTGGAATAGCGGGGGTTTCTACAATGAGCAGTTCTTC. Amino acids: CASSEIWNSGGFYNEQFF.

V and J are TRBV13 and TRBJ2-7; 7 nucleotides agree with TRBD1. Germline CDR1 PRHDT, CDR2 FYEKMQ (reference sequence). The CDR3 spans 15 residues. V was clipped by 2 bases and J by 0 bases; unmatched bases: 4. Here the CDR3 DNA reads TGTGCCAGCAGCTTACAGACAGGGAGCTCCTACGAGCAGTACTTC. This translates into CASSLQTGSSYEQYF.

In its sample, this clone was seen once. The chain carries TRBV5-6 and TRBJ1-1; D gene ambiguous. Germline CDR1 and CDR2: SGHDT and YYEEEE. This CDR3 region has 14 residues. With 2 bases removed from V and 7 bases from J, the gap between germline ends came to 15 bases. The CDR3 spells CASSFGYKGGEAFF. DNA of the CDR3: TGTGCCAGCAGCTTCGGGTACAAGGGAGGTGAAGCTTTCTTT.

A single count supports this clone. The chain employs TRBV18 and TRBJ2-3, with a possible D match to TRBD2 (6 bases). CDR1 KGHSH and CDR2 LQKENI come from the germline V gene. Trimming took 3 bases from V and 2 from J, leaving 9 bases between them. The CDR3 runs to 14 residues. CDR3 loop: CASSPGLNTDTQYF. CDR3 sequence (DNA): TGTGCCAGCTCACCGGGACTCAACACAGATACGCAGTATTTT.

The CDR3 loop reads CASSPSGTGGPNEQFF. CDR3 nucleotides: TGTGCCAGCAGTCCCTCCGGGACAGGGGGCCCCAATGAGCAGTTCTTC. The gene calls are TRBV27 and TRBJ2-1, with 12 bases aligning to TRBD1. The V segment lost 5 bases and the J segment 6 bases; nucleotides outside the gene matches: 8. This CDR3 has 16 amino acids. Germline CDR1 and CDR2: MNHEY and SMNVEV (reference sequence).

This chain joins TRBV28 and TRBJ1-5; the D is unclear. V shed 5 bases and J shed 3 bases, with 14 bases lying between them. The CDR3 loop spans 15 amino acids. In germline, CDR1 is MDHEN, CDR2 SYDVKM. The DNA for the CDR3 is TGTGCCAGCAGTAATGCGGGAGACTTCAATCAGCCCCAGCATTTT. Amino acid sequence: CASSNAGDFNQPQHF.

V is TRBV27 and J is TRBJ2-3; D is perhaps TRBD1 (5 bases). The V gene's germline CDR1 is MNHEY and CDR2 SMNVEV (reference sequence). Deletions cut 5 bases from V and 0 bases from J, with 21 bases between. The CDR3 is made up of 18 amino acids. This CDR3 reads CASSPKITTTVSTDTQYF. DNA of the CDR3: TGTGCCAGCAGTCCAAAGATAACTACGACAGTTAGCACAGATACGCAGTATTTT.

This clone was detected only once. J is TRBJ1-6 and V is TRBV5-1, with 9 bases identical to TRBD1. The CDR3 is 14 amino acids. After removal of 3 bases from V and 10 bases from J, the junction contained 5 bases not matched to a gene. Germline V lookup: CDR1 SGHRS, CDR2 YFSETQ. The CDR3 loop reads CASSWTGEGSPLHF. The CDR3 coding sequence is TGCGCCAGCAGCTGGACAGGGGAAGGATCACCCCTCCACTTT. The full variable domain, completed using reference TRBV5-1 and TRBJ1-6, is KAGVTQTPRYLIKTRGQQVTLSCSPISGHRSVSWYQQTPGQGLQFLFEYFSETQRNKGNFPGRFSGRQFSNSRSEMNVSTLELGDSALYLCASSWTGEGSPLHFGNGTRLTVT.

The V call is TRBV5-1, the J call TRBJ1-1; 8 bases are a match to TRBD1. V lost 0 bases and J lost 3; bases outside the gene matches: 7. Germline V gene lookup returns CDR1 SGHRS and CDR2 YFSETQ. The CDR3 runs 16 residues. In nucleotides, the CDR3 is TGCGCCAGCAGCTTGGGCAGGGGGCGCTTTGACACTGAAGCTTTCTTT. Translated: CASSLGRGRFDTEAFF.

V usage is TRBV18 and J usage is TRBJ2-1; 8 positions agree with TRBD2. V dropped 0 bases and J dropped 1; count of bases not matched to a gene: 5. The germline CDR1 and CDR2 sequences are KGHSH and LQKENI. The CDR3 spans 17 residues. CDR3 nucleotides: TGTGCCAGCTCACCACCGGTCACTAGCGGATCCTACAATGAGCAGTTCTTC. Its protein product is CASSPPVTSGSYNEQFF.

This clone was picked up one time. The V and J genes are TRBV4-1 and TRBJ2-7, with unresolved D. Germline CDR1 is MGHRA and CDR2 is YSYEKL. Trimming took off 0 bases at V and 3 bases at J, with 9 bases between the two ends. The CDR3 is 14 residues long. CDR3 residues: CASSQEASIYEQYF. DNA of the CDR3: TGCGCCAGCAGCCAAGAGGCTAGTATCTACGAGCAGTACTTC.

The gene calls are TRBV10-2 and TRBJ2-3; D is ambiguous. V dropped 2 bases and J dropped 3 bases, with 9 bases sitting between them. CDR1 WSHSY and CDR2 SAAADI come from the germline V gene. CDR3 size: 14 residues. CDR3 sequence reads: CASSEPLITDTQYF. The CDR3 DNA follows: TGCGCCAGCAGTGAGCCGCTAATAACAGATACGCAGTATTTT.

The rearrangement joins TRBV10-3 to TRBJ2-1, with no clear D. CDR1 ENHRY and CDR2 SYGVKD come from the germline V gene. Between the trimmed V and J ends, which lost 0 bases and 2 bases, there was a span of 8 bases. The CDR3 is 15 residues long. The CDR3 DNA follows: TGTGCCATCAGTGAGTCCGTCGGTACCTACAATGAGCAGTTCTTC. This gives the protein CAISESVGTYNEQFF.

The chain couples TRBV30 to TRBJ1-1; D gene unclear. The CDR3 loop spans 12 amino acids. With 3 bases removed from V and 1 base from J, the gap between germline ends came to 6 bases. CDR1 GTSNPN and CDR2 SVGIG come from the germline V gene (reference sequence). DNA of the CDR3: TGTGCCTGGAGAGCTGGGAACACTGAAGCTTTCTTT. Protein product: CAWRAGNTEAFF.

The genes are TRBV11-2 and TRBJ2-3; D ambiguous. V shed 1 base and J shed 0 bases, with 8 bases lying between them. The CDR3 is 15 amino acids. The germline V gene has CDR1 SGHAT and CDR2 FQNNGV. The CDR3, as DNA: TGTGCCAGCAGCTTAGGTGTGACTAGCACAGATACGCAGTATTTT. This translates into CASSLGVTSTDTQYF.

CDR3 DNA sequence: TGTGCCAGCAGTTTCGGGTTTGGAACGACTGAAGCTTTCTTT. It translates to CASSFGFGTTEAFF. This sequence joins TRBV28 and TRBJ1-1; no clear D. Per the germline V gene, CDR1 is MDHEN and CDR2 is SYDVKM. Trimming cost V 3 bases and J 5 bases, with 13 bases left between them. The CDR3 is 14 amino acids.

J is TRBJ2-1 and V is TRBV5-1; D is possibly TRBD1 (5 bases). With 4 bases removed from V and 6 bases from J, the gap between germline ends came to 17 bases. The germline V gene has CDR1 SGHRS and CDR2 YFSETQ. This CDR3 comprises 15 residues. The CDR3, as DNA: TGCGCCAGCAGCCAGTCACAGGAATTGGTCAATGAGCAGTTCTTC. As protein: CASSQSQELVNEQFF.

Only one count was recorded for this clone. This chain joins TRBV28 and TRBJ1-5, with a weak D call TRBD1 (5 bases). CDR3 length: 15 amino acids. Between the trimmed V and J ends, which lost 3 bases and 0 bases, there was a span of 9 bases. The V gene's germline CDR1 is MDHEN and CDR2 SYDVKM. CDR3 in amino acids: CASSFRQISNQPQHF. CDR3 sequence (DNA): TGTGCCAGCAGTTTTCGACAGATTAGCAATCAGCCCCAGCATTTT.

The chain couples TRBV6-6 to TRBJ1-1; D remains ambiguous. The germline gives CDR1 MNHNY, CDR2 SVGAGI (reference sequence). Trimming stripped 0 bases from V and 8 bases from J, with 7 bases between. There are 12 residues in the CDR3. In DNA form, the CDR3 reads TGTGCCAGCAGTTACTCGGGCGAGGAAGCTTTCTTT. It is translated as CASSYSGEEAFF.

Note on this clone: The junction does not match germline at one end; this may be a read error. The rearrangement joins TRBV7-7 to TRBJ2-1; 9 bases agree with TRBD2. CDR3 length: 18 amino acids. The germline V gene has CDR1 SSHAT and CDR2 FNYEAQ (reference sequence). CDR3 residues: CASSAHLSLGGGANEQFF. The CDR3 DNA is TGTGCTAGCAGCGCTCACCTCTCTCTGGGCGGGGGGGCCAATGAGCAGTTCTTC.

This sequence joins TRBV27 and TRBJ1-4; 10 positions agree with TRBD1. Germline V CDR1 and CDR2: MNHEY, SMNVEV (reference sequence). The CDR3 sequence is 20 residues long. V lost 5 bases, J lost 4 bases, and 19 bases stayed unmatched. CDR3 coding DNA: TGTGCCAGCAGTATCGGGAGACAGGGGGCCTTAAGAGTGGGTAATGAAAAACTGTTTTTT. Its translation is CASSIGRQGALRVGNEKLFF.

This clone was detected a few times. Other DNA sequences in the sample encode the same CDR3. V is TRBV10-3 and J is TRBJ1-1; D not certain. The CDR3 is made up of 13 amino acids. From germline, CDR1 is ENHRY and CDR2 SYGVKD. V gave up 6 bases and J gave up 2 bases, with 10 bases separating them. CDR3 loop: CAISRGLNTEAFF. CDR3 sequence (DNA): TGTGCCATCAGCCGCGGGCTAAACACTGAAGCTTTCTTT.

The chain combines TRBV6-1 with TRBJ2-3; 7 bases fit TRBD2. From germline, CDR1 is MNHNS and CDR2 SASEGT. The CDR3 contains 15 residues. Germline trimming cut 4 bases from V and 3 bases from J; bases unmatched to any gene: 7. The CDR3 nucleotides read TGTGCCAGCAGTGTCACTAGCGTGAATACAGATACGCAGTATTTT. It encodes CASSVTSVNTDTQYF.